What follows describes a single T cell receptor (beta chain). Original methodology: Amplifying reference gene primers gave estimates of nucleated cell counts. Measured with immunoSEQ multiplex PCR; TCRdb has only the in-frame clones, and not every one. V and J calls and clone size are those listed in that table; D and trimming were worked out from the DNA. The table has about 120,000 clones, roughly 88% seen once. The sample is drawn from a study of blood T cell repertoires in COVID-19. Study-level information: Donors in the United States, Italy and Spain gave samples during acute or convalescent COVID-19. T cells, B-cell-depleted T cells, or PBMCs supplied cDNA or gDNA.

The CDR3 runs 13 residues. Germline-derived CDR1 and CDR2 are MDHEN and SYDVKM. J was trimmed by 7 bases and V by 4 bases; bases with no gene match: 4. The chain combines TRBV28 with TRBJ1-5, with TRBD1 matching over 7 bases. Sequenced sample: peripheral blood. This TCR was sampled from a woman of 80 years or more with acute or convalescent COVID-19. The CDR3 coding sequence is TGTGCCAGCAGTTGGAGGGGGCGGCAGCCCCAGCATTTT. It codes for CASSWRGRQPQHF. The full variable domain, its missing parts supplied by reference TRBV28 and TRBJ1-5, is DVKVTQSSRYLVKRTGEKVFLECVQDMDHENMFWYRQDPGLGLRLIYFSYDVKMKEKGDIPEGYSVSREKKERFSLILESASTNQTSMYLCASSWRGRQPQHFGDGTRLSIL.